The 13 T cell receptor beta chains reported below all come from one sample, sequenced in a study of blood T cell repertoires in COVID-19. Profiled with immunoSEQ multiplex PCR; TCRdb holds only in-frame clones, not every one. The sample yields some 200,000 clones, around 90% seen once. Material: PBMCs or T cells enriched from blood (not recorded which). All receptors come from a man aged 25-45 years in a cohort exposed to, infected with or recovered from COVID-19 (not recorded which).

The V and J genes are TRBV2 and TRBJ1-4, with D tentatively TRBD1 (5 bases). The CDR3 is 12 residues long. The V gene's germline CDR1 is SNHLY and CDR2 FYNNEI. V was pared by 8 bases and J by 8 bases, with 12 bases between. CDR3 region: CASFGAGEKLFF. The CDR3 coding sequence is TGTGCCAGCTTTGGGGCAGGGGAAAAACTGTTTTTT.

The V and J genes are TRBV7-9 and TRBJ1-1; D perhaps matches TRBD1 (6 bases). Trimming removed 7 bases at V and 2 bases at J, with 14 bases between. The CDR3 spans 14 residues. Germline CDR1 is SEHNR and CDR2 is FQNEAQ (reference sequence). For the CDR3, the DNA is TGTGCCAGCATCAAGGACAGCGGTAACACTGAAGCTTTCTTT. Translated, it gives CASIKDSGNTEAFF.

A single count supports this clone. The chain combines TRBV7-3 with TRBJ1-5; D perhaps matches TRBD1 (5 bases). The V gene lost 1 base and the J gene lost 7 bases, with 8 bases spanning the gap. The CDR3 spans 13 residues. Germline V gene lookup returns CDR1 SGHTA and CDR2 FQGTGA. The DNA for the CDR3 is TGTGCCAGCAGCTTAAAACCAGGGCAGCCCCAGCATTTT. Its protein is CASSLKPGQPQHF.

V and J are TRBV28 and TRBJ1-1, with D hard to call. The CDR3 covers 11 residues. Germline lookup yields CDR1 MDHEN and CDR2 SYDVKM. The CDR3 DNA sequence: TGTGCTGTTGGCGGGCAAAGACAAGCTTTCTTT. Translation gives CAVGGQRQAFF.

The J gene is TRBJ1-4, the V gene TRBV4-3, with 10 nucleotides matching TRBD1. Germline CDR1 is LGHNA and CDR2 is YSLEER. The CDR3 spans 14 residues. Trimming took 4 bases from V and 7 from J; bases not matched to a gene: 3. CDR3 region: CASSPGTGVEKLFF. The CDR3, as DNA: TGCGCCAGCAGCCCCGGGACAGGGGTTGAAAAACTGTTTTTT.

The CDR3 nucleotides are TGTGCCAGTAGTTACACTGGAAACACCATATATTTT. This codes for CASSYTGNTIYF. The chain carries TRBV19 and TRBJ1-3; no firm D call. CDR3 length: 12 residues. Trimming stripped 5 bases from V and 2 bases from J, with 4 bases between. Germline V CDR1 and CDR2: LNHDA, SQIVND (reference sequence).

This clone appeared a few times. Here the CDR3 DNA reads TGCGCCAGCAGCTTGCCTGCGGGGACTCGAACAGGCTTGAGGGAAGAGACCCAGTACTTC. This codes for CASSLPAGTRTGLREETQYF. V and J are TRBV5-1 and TRBJ2-5, with D maybe TRBD2 (6 bases). Germline CDR1 and CDR2: SGHRS and YFSETQ. The CDR3 has 20 residues. V shed 1 base and J shed 3 bases, with 28 bases lying between them.

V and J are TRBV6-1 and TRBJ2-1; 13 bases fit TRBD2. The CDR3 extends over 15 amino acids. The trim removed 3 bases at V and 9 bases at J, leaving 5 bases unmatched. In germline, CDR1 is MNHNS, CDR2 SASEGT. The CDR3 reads CASSETSGRTGEQFF. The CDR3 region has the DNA TGTGCCAGCAGTGAGACTAGCGGGAGGACCGGTGAGCAGTTCTTC.

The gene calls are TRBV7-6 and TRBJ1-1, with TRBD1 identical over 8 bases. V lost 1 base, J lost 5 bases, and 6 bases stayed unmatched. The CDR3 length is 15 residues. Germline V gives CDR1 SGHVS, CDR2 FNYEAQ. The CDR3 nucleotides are TGTGCCAGCAGCTTAGTAGACAGGGGAGGTACTGAAGCTTTCTTT. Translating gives CASSLVDRGGTEAFF.

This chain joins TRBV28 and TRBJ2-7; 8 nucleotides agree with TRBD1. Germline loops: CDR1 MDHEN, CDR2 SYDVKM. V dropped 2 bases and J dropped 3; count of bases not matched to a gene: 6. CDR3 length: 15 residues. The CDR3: CASSLGGTGYYEQYF. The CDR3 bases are TGTGCCAGCAGTTTAGGCGGGACAGGATACTACGAGCAGTACTTC.

CDR3 amino acids: CASSPDEATSGRANEQYF. CDR3 coding DNA: TGTGCCAGCAGCCCAGACGAAGCCACTAGCGGGAGGGCGAACGAGCAGTACTTC. This sequence joins TRBV7-9 and TRBJ2-7, with 13 bases fitting TRBD2. Unmatched junction bases numbered 15, after V lost 5 bases and J lost 5 bases. The V gene's germline CDR1 is SEHNR and CDR2 FQNEAQ (reference sequence). The CDR3 length is 18 residues.

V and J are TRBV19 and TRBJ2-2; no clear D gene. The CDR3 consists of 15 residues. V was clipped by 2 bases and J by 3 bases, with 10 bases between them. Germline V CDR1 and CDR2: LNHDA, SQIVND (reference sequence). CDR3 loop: CASSISRRDTGELFF. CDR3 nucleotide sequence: TGTGCCAGTAGTATAAGTAGGAGAGACACCGGGGAGCTGTTTTTT.

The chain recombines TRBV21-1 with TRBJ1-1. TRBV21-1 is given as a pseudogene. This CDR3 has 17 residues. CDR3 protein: CASSKVAVGRTNTEAFF. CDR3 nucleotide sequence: TGTGCCAGCAGCAAAGTAGCGGTGGGCAGGACGAACACTGAAGCTTTCTTT.